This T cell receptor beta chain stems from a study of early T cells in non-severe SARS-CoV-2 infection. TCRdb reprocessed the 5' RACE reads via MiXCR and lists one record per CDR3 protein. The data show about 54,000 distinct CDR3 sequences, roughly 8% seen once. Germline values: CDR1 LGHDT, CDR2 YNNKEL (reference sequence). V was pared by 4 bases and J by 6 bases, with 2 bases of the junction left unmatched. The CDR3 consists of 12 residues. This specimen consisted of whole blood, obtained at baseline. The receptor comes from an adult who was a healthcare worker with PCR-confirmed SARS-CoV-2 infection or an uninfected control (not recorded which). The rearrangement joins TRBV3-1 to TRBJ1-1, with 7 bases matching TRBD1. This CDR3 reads CASSPGGPEAFF. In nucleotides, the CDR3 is TGTGCCAGCAGCCCAGGGGGACCTGAAGCTTTCTTT. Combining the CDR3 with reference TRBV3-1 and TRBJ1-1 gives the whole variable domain DTAVSQTPKYLVTQMGNDKSIKCEQNLGHDTMYWYKQDSKKFLKIMFSYNNKELIINETVPNRFSPKSPDKAHLNLHINSLELGDSAVYFCASSPGGPEAFFGQGTRLTVV.